The 14 T cell receptor beta chains below all came from one sample that was sequenced in a study of T cell responses to AZD1222 COVID-19 vaccine. Some clones are missing from TCRdb's copy, which holds only in-frame ones; the method was immunoSEQ multiplex PCR. This sample has around 100,000 clones; about 88% occur once, and the top ten carry 16%. The specimen was peripheral blood, collected on day 0 of AZD1222 vaccination. These receptors originate from an adult in good health.

CDR3 bases: TGTGCCAGCAGCCAAAACGGGATTTTGGACGACGAGCAGTACTTC. This sequence encodes CASSQNGILDDEQYF. The chain is built from TRBV11-1 and TRBJ2-7; a possible D gene is TRBD2 (5 bases). This CDR3 region has 15 residues. Germline CDR1 is SGHAT and CDR2 is FQDESV (reference sequence). V was pared by 5 bases and J by 5 bases, with 19 bases between. The whole variable domain, filled in from reference TRBV11-1 and TRBJ2-7, reads EAEVAQSPRYKITEKSQAVAFWCDPISGHATLYWYRQILGQGPELLVQFQDESVVDDSQLPKDRFSAERLKGVDSTLKIQPAELGDSAMYLCASSQNGILDDEQYFGPGTRLTVT.

A single count supports this clone. The rearrangement uses TRBV10-3 and TRBJ1-5; weak D call: TRBD1 (6 bases). V was shortened by 6 bases and J by 4 bases, with 7 bases between the two germline ends. The V gene's germline CDR1 is ENHRY and CDR2 SYGVKD. There are 12 residues in the CDR3. Here the CDR3 reads CAIRQGNQPQHF. The CDR3 DNA reads as TGTGCCATCAGACAGGGTAATCAGCCCCAGCATTTT.

The chain couples TRBV6-4 to TRBJ2-3, with TRBD2 matching 16 bases. Germline V gives CDR1 MRHNA, CDR2 SNTAGT. With V trimmed by 0 bases and J by 1 base, 10 bases remained unmatched. This CDR3 is built from 21 residues. CDR3 in DNA: TGTGCCAGCAGTGACTCCCACCCGGGACTAGCGGGAGGGCTCGGCACAGATACGCAGTATTTT. Protein sequence: CASSDSHPGLAGGLGTDTQYF.

V usage is TRBV5-5 and J usage is TRBJ2-7, with a possible D match to TRBD2 (6 bases). The ends were cut back, 1 base at V and 1 base at J, with 18 bases in the middle. CDR3 length: 17 residues. Per the germline V gene, CDR1 is SGHKS and CDR2 is YYEKEE (reference sequence). CDR3 sequence: CASSLYPGRGLSYEQYF. The CDR3 nucleotides read TGTGCCAGCAGCTTGTACCCCGGGAGAGGGCTTTCCTACGAGCAGTACTTC.

To note about this clone: Sequence at one end of the junction differs from germline and may be a read error. The chain employs TRBV6-6 and TRBJ1-4, with 7 nucleotides matching TRBD1. This CDR3 is built from 14 residues. Germline V gives CDR1 MNHNY, CDR2 SVGAGI (reference sequence). The CDR3 reads CASSYSTERDRAIF. As DNA, the CDR3 is TGTGCCAGCAGTTACTCGACGGAGAGAGACAGGGCGATTTTT.

The V and J genes are TRBV24-1 and TRBJ1-1, with 11 nucleotides matching TRBD1. V shed 4 bases, J shed 7 bases, and the junction held 4 bases outside the gene matches. This CDR3 is built from 14 residues. CDR1 is KGHDR and CDR2 is SFDVKD in the germline V gene. The CDR3 loop is CATSDPGTGGEAFF. In DNA form, the CDR3 reads TGTGCCACCAGTGACCCGGGGACAGGGGGTGAAGCTTTCTTT.

This chain joins TRBV4-1 and TRBJ2-7, with D possibly matching TRBD1 (6 bases). The CDR3 spans 16 residues. The V gene's germline CDR1 is MGHRA and CDR2 YSYEKL. V was clipped by 0 bases and J by 4 bases, with 16 bases between them. The CDR3 nucleotides read TGCGCCAGCAGCCAAGACAACACGGGCAGGGGTTACGAGCAGTACTTC. It is translated as CASSQDNTGRGYEQYF.

The CDR3 DNA follows: TGTGCCAGCAGCGTAGCGGGGACTAGCGGGACTAGGATGGGGAATGAGCAGTTCTTC. Residues: CASSVAGTSGTRMGNEQFF. This sequence joins TRBV9 and TRBJ2-1; 13 bases agree with TRBD2. Germline V gives CDR1 SGDLS, CDR2 YYNGEE. The V and J ends lost 0 bases and 7 bases, in that order; junction bases with no gene match: 13. The CDR3 spans 19 residues.

The chain has TRBV9 and TRBJ1-1; 7 bases align to TRBD1. The CDR3 has 16 residues. Losses at the gene ends were 0 bases for V and 6 bases for J; bases not matched to a gene: 11. CDR1 and CDR2 from the germline V gene are SGDLS and YYNGEE. CDR3: CASSVDPTGVIAEAFF. CDR3 DNA sequence: TGTGCCAGCAGCGTAGATCCTACAGGGGTGATCGCTGAAGCTTTCTTT.

CDR3 coding DNA: TGTGCCAGCAGCGAGAGGACTAGCGGGAGCCGGGAGACCCAGTACTTC. It is translated as CASSERTSGSRETQYF. The chain is built from TRBV7-8 and TRBJ2-5; 13 bases agree with TRBD2. This CDR3 has 16 residues. Trimming took 5 bases from V and 5 from J; bases not matched to a gene: 8. The V gene's germline CDR1 is SGHVS and CDR2 FQNEAQ.

By sample share, this clone is medium-sized. The V gene is TRBV10-3, the J gene TRBJ2-2; D is undetermined. The CDR3 extends over 14 amino acids. Germline values: CDR1 ENHRY, CDR2 SYGVKD. V was pared by 2 bases and J by 6 bases, with 10 bases between. The CDR3 DNA sequence: TGTGCCATCAGTGAGGAAGCGTGGGCCGGGGAGCTGTTTTTT. Translated: CAISEEAWAGELFF.

The sample holds one count of this clone. The chain links TRBV27 to TRBJ2-1; a weak D match, TRBD1 (6 bases). The CDR3 has 18 residues. CDR1 and CDR2 from the germline V gene are MNHEY and SMNVEV (reference sequence). The V end was cut by 3 bases, the J end by 0 bases, with 18 bases between. CDR3 sequence (DNA): TGTGCCAGCAGTTTCTTTACAGGGACCCGAGGCTCCTACAATGAGCAGTTCTTC. It codes for CASSFFTGTRGSYNEQFF.

This chain uses TRBV30 with TRBJ1-2, with 9 bases fitting TRBD1. The J segment lost 8 bases and the V segment lost 3 bases, leaving 7 bases of the junction unmatched. Germline V gives CDR1 GTSNPN, CDR2 SVGIG (reference sequence). The CDR3 has 13 residues. The CDR3 reads CAWRTGTGRGYTF. CDR3 DNA sequence: TGTGCCTGGAGAACCGGGACAGGGCGCGGCTACACCTTC.

This chain joins TRBV13 and TRBJ1-1, with TRBD1 identical over 7 bases. V was clipped by 5 bases and J by 1 base; unmatched bases: 7. Germline V gene sequence: CDR1 PRHDT, CDR2 FYEKMQ (reference sequence). The CDR3 runs to 15 residues. CDR3 in amino acids: CASSEQGRGNTEAFF. DNA for the CDR3: TGTGCCAGCAGCGAACAGGGGCGCGGGAACACTGAAGCTTTCTTT.